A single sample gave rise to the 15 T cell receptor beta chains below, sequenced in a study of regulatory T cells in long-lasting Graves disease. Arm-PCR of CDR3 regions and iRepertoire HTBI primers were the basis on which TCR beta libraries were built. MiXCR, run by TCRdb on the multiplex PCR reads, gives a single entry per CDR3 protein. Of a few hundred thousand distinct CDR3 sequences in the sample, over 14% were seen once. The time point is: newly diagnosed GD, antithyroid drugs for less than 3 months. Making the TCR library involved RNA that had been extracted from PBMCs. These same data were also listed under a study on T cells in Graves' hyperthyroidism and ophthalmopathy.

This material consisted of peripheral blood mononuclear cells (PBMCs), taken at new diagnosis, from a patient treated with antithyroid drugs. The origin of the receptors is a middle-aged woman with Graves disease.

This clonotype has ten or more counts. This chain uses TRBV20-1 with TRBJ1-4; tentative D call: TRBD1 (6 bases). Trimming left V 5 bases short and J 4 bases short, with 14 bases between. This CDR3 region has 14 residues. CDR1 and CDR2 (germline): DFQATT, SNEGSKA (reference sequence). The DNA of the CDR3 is TGCAGTGCTCCGAGGACAGCGAGTAATGAAAAACTGTTTTTT. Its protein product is CSAPRTASNEKLFF.

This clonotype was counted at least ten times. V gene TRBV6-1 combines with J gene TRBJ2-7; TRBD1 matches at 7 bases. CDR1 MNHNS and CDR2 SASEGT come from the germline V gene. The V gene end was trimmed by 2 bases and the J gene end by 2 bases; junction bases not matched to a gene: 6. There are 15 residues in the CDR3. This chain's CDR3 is CASSEWKQGPYEQYF. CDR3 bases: TGTGCCAGCAGTGAATGGAAACAGGGGCCCTACGAGCAGTACTTC.

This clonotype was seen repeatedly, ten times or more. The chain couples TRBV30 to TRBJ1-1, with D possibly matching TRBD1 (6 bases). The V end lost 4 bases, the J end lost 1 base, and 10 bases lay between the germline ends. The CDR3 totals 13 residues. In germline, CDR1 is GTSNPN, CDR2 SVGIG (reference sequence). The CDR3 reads CAWTAGENTEAFF. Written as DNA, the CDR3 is TGTGCCTGGACGGCAGGGGAGAACACTGAAGCTTTCTTT.

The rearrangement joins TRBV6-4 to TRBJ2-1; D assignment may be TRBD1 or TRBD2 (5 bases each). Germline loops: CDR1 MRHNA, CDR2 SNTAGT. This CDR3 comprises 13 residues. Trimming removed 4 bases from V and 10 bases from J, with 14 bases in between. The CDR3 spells CASSGDRAREQFF. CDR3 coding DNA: TGTGCCAGCAGTGGGGACCGTGCGCGGGAGCAGTTCTTC.

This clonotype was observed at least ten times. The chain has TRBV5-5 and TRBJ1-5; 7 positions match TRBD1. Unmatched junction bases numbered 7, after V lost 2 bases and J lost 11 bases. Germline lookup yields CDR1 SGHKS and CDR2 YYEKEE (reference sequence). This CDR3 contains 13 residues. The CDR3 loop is CASSLTGVTTQHF. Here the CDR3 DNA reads TGTGCCAGCAGCTTAACAGGGGTCACGACCCAGCATTTT.

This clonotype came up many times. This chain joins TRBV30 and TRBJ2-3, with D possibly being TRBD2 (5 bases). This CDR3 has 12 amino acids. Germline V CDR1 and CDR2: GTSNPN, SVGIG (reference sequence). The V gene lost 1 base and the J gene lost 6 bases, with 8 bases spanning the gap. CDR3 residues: CAWSARRDTQYF. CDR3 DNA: TGTGCCTGGAGTGCTAGGAGGGATACGCAGTATTTT.

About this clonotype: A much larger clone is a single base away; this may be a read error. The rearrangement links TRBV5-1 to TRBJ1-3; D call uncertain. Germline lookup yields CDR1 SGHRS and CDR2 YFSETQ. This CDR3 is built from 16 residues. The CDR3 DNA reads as TGCGCCAACAGCTTGTTTGATGGATCCTCTGGAAACACCATATATTTT. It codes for CANSLFDGSSGNTIYF.

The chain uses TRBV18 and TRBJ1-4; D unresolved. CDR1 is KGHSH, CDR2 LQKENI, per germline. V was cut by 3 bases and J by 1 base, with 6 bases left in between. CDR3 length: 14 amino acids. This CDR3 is CASSPGRTNEKLFF. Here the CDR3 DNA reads TGTGCCAGCTCACCGGGTCGAACTAATGAAAAACTGTTTTTT.

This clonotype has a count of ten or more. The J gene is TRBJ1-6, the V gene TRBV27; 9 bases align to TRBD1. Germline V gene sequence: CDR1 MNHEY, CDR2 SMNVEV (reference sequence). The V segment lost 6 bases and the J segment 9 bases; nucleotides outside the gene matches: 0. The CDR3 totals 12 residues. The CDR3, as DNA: TGTGCCAGCAGGACAGGGGGTTCACCCCTCCACTTT. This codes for CASRTGGSPLHF.

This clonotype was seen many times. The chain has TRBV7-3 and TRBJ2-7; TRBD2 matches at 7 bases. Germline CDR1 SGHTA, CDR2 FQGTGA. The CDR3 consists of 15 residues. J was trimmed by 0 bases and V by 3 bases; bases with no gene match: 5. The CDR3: CASSFDGGGSYEQYF. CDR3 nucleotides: TGTGCCAGCAGCTTTGATGGCGGGGGCTCCTACGAGCAGTACTTC.

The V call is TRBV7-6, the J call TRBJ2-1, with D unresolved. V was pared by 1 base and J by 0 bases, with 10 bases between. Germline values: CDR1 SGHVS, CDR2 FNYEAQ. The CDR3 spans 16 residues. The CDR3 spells CASSLGYSDSYNEQFF. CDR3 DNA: TGTGCCAGCAGCTTAGGGTACTCCGACTCCTACAATGAGCAGTTCTTC.

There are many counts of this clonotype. CDR3 coding DNA: TGTGCCAGTAGCAAGCAGGAGGGGCTCGATACGCAGTATTTT. Translated, it gives CASSKQEGLDTQYF. The chain carries TRBV19 and TRBJ2-3; D possibly corresponds to TRBD2 (6 bases). V was shortened by 6 bases and J by 6 bases, with 16 bases between the two germline ends. CDR1 and CDR2 from the germline V gene are LNHDA and SQIVND (reference sequence). The CDR3 totals 14 residues.

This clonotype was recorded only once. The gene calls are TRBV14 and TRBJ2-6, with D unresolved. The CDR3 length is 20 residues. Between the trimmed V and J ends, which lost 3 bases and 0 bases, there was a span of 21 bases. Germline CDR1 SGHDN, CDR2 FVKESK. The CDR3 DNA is TGTGCCAGCAGCCAGGACCTCTGGCCCTTGGGGTACTCTGGGGCCAACGTCCTGACTTTC. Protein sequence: CASSQDLWPLGYSGANVLTF.

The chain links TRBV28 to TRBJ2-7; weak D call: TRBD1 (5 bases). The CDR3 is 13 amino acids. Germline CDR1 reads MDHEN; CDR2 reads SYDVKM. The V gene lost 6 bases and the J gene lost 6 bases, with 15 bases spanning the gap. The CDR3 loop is CASSYTRVIEQYF. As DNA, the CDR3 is TGTGCCAGCAGCTACACCAGGGTCATCGAGCAGTACTTC.

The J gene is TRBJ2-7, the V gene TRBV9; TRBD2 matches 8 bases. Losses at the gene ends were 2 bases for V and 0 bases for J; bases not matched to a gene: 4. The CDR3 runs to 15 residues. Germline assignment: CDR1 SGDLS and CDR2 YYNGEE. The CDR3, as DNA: TGTGCCAGCAGCGTCGGGCGGGAGGCCTCCTACGAGCAGTACTTC. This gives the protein CASSVGREASYEQYF.